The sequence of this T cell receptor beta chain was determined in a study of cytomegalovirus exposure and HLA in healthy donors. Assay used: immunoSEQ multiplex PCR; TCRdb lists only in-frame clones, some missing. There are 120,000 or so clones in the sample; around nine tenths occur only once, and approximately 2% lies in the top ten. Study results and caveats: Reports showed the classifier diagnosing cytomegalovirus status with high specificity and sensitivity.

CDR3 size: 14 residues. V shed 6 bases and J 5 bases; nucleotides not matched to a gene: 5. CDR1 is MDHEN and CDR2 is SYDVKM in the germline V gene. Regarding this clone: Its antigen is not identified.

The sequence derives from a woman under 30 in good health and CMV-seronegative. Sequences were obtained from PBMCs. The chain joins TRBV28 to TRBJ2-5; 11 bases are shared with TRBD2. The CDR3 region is CASRVAGGRETQYF. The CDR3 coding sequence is TGTGCCAGCAGGGTAGCGGGAGGGAGGGAGACCCAGTACTTC.